This T cell receptor beta chain comes out of a study of OX40 agonist ivuxolimab in advanced cancers. Concerning the study at large: Ivuxolimab was a fully human IgG2 agonistic monoclonal antibody targeting the costimulatory receptor OX40 (CD134). Intravenous ivuxolimab was administered to patients every 2 weeks at six dose levels: 0.01, 0.1, 0.3, 1.5, 3 and 10 mg/kg. A male proportion of roughly 85% and a mean age of 60 years, ranging from about 20 to 80, were recorded for the dose-escalation cohort. The paper describes the monotherapy dose-escalation part (N = 52 patients) of the phase I trial of ivuxolimab. Prior anti-PD-1, anti-PD-L1 or anti-CTLA-4 therapy was permitted, and 30% to 50% of dose-escalation patients had received checkpoint inhibitors. Of the approximately 54 patients in dose escalation, about 20 had hepatocellular carcinoma, some 15 had melanoma, 9 had renal cell carcinoma and 9 had head and neck cancer. Three dose-escalation patients achieved partial responses, one with hepatocellular carcinoma and two with cutaneous melanoma. The purpose of peripheral TCRbeta sequencing was to test whether ivuxolimab changed TCR sequence diversity and led to clonal T-cell expansion. Summary of the overall study and its limitations: At doses of 0.1 to 3.0 mg/kg, clonal expansion of both CD4+ and CD8+ blood T cells was observed from baseline to week 6. Partial responders in the 0.1-3.0 mg/kg groups had among the lowest normalized peripheral clonal expansion, especially among CD8+ T cells. After ivuxolimab, more expanded clones were found on average in CD8+ T cells than in CD4+ T cells. Antigen specificity was not determined for the clonally expanded peripheral T cells. Low levels of normalized T-cell clonal expansion were also seen in some nonresponding patients.

Comment on this clone: Its antigen is currently not known. Base quality data are lacking; no much larger clone is found one base away.

The trial excluded patients who had a history of autoimmune disease or who were on systemic immunosuppression. In every dose cohort, peripheral blood was drawn for TCR sequencing at baseline, cycle 4 day 1, and cycle 7 day 1. Samples were obtained from an open-label, multicenter, first-in-human phase I dose-escalation trial of ivuxolimab. The trial enrolled adults with locally advanced or metastatic head and neck squamous cell, hepatocellular, melanoma or renal cell carcinoma. CD4+ and CD8+ T cells were sorted separately from peripheral blood before TCR sequencing. Genomic DNA was extracted from sorted cells for sequencing of the TCRbeta CDR3 region. The immunoSEQ Assay was used to sequence the TCRbeta CDR3 regions. The immuneACCESS repertoire file appears here via TCRdb, limited to in-frame rearrangements. These files lack a portion of the clones; in checked studies, under half of the deficit traces to unresolved V genes, and the cause of the others is not known. The sample table shows tens of thousands of clones, and approximately 90% are seen once. The ten largest make up roughly 0.44% of the sample.

V and J are trimmed by 3 bases and 5 bases, and the gene matches miss 13 bases of the junction. The CDR1 and CDR2 encoded by the germline V gene are ENHRY and SYGVKD. From the cysteine up to the phenylalanine, the CDR3 has a length of 18 residues. Only CDR3 DNA remains: 54 bases, in frame from the first base. The specimen comprised CD4+ or CD8+ T cells sorted from blood, sampled in a trial of the OX40 agonist ivuxolimab. The sequence was collected from an adult with an advanced solid tumor such as melanoma, head and neck, liver or kidney cancer. Recombination linked TRBV10-3 to TRBJ1-6; 7 junctional bases match TRBD1. This receptor has the CDR3 CAISDPLDRAYHNSPLHF. The DNA reads as follows: TGTGCCATCAGTGACCCACTTGACAGGGCCTACCATAATTCACCCCTCCACTTT.